These T cell receptor beta chains were read from a single sample in a study of control samples from healthy donors and cancer patients. The repertoire was sequenced with immunoSEQ multiplex PCR; TCRdb's copy has only in-frame clones and lacks some. The data contain over 150,000 clones, approximately 94% of them singletons. The sample taken for sequencing was blood. These TCRs come from a man aged 40-49 years in good health. Both conserved end residues are part of each CDR3. The order of the fields is CDR3 protein, CDR3 DNA, clone size, CDR3 length, J gene, D gene, V gene. The D gene is left open where the match is weak. Size is omitted from some rows. Given values are once, few, many or a class for expanded clones.

CASSRARGSTSSYNSPLHF | TGTGCCAGTAGTCGAGCCAGGGGATCCACAAGCTCCTATAATTCACCCCTCCACTTT | NA | 19 | TRBJ1-6 | NA | TRBV19
CATSVTGELFF | TGTGCCACCAGTGTAACCGGGGAGCTGTTTTTT | NA | 11 | TRBJ2-2 | NA | TRBV24-1
CASSSTRVDTEAFF | TGTGCCAGCAGCTCCACGAGGGTGGACACTGAAGCTTTCTTT | medium-sized | 14 | TRBJ1-1 | NA | TRBV7-9
CASSLAGDHNEQFF | TGTGCCAGCAGCTTAGCAGGGGACCACAATGAGCAGTTCTTC | NA | 14 | TRBJ2-1 | NA | TRBV11-3
CASSYTRLAGGSEQFF | TGTGCCAGCAGTTACACGCGACTAGCGGGGGGTTCTGAGCAGTTCTTC | NA | 16 | TRBJ2-1 | TRBD2 | TRBV6-5
CASVVGTEAFF | TGTGCCAGTGTCGTGGGCACTGAAGCTTTCTTT | once | 11 | TRBJ1-1 | NA | TRBV19
CASSLRLAGSTDTQYF | TGCGCCAGCAGCCTAAGACTAGCGGGGAGCACAGATACGCAGTATTTT | NA | 16 | TRBJ2-3 | TRBD2 | TRBV5-1
CASSYGGQRETQYF | TGTGCCAGCAGTTACGGGGGACAGCGAGAGACCCAGTACTTC | few | 14 | TRBJ2-5 | TRBD1 | TRBV6-6
CASSGRGSGANVLTF | TGCGCCAGCAGCGGGCGGGGGTCTGGGGCCAACGTCCTGACTTTC | once | 15 | TRBJ2-6 | TRBD2 | TRBV4-3
CASSLATGGKATEAFF | TGCGCCAGCAGCTTGGCGACAGGGGGGAAGGCCACTGAAGCTTTCTTT | NA | 16 | TRBJ1-1 | TRBD1 | TRBV5-1
CASSFQSGGVREQYF | TGTGCCAGCAGTTTTCAAAGTGGCGGGGTTCGAGAGCAGTACTTC | NA | 15 | TRBJ2-7 | NA | TRBV27
CASSQEGQNSPLHF | TGCGCCAGCAGCCAAGAGGGCCAGAATTCACCCCTCCACTTT | NA | 14 | TRBJ1-6 | NA | TRBV4-3
CAWRVGGAGEAFF | TGTGCCTGGAGAGTTGGGGGGGCAGGTGAAGCTTTCTTT | once | 13 | TRBJ1-1 | NA | TRBV30